This TCR beta chain is drawn from a study of blood T cell repertoires in COVID-19. Study background: There were acute and convalescent COVID-19 samples, and they came from the United States, Italy and Spain.

Across about two dozen US areas, participants ranged in age from about 18 to 100 years. Participants reported their clinical history, and cohort assignment relied on those reports. In the original workflow: Cell counts per sample came from amplifying reference gene primers. Sequencing used immunoSEQ multiplex PCR; TCRdb keeps in-frame clones, though not all of them. That table is the source of V, J and clone size, and D and trimming were worked out from the DNA. The table shows over 300,000 clones, with 85% to 90% occurring only once. V was shortened by 3 bases and J by 3 bases, with 9 bases between the two germline ends. The CDR3 consists of 13 residues. In germline, CDR1 is SGDLS, CDR2 YYNGEE.

This clonotype was sampled from a woman aged 18-35 years who had recovered from COVID-19. Sequencing was performed on PBMCs or T cells enriched from blood (not recorded which). The chain is built from TRBV9 and TRBJ1-1, with no clear D. This CDR3 reads CASSDSGYTEAFF. Here the CDR3 DNA reads TGTGCCAGCAGCGACAGCGGGTACACTGAAGCTTTCTTT.